The 8 T cell receptor beta chains below all came from one sample that was sequenced in a study of T cell repertoires in cytomegalovirus infection (dated by TCRdb to about 2019). Sequenced on an Illumina HiSeq 1500. In TCRdb, the public reads were trimmed at Q25 with fastp and aligned with MiXCR, with productive beta chains retained. Each CDR3 protein appears once, grouped with its most common genes and DNA. This sample holds 450,000 to 600,000 distinct CDR3 sequences; about two fifths were observed only once. The biggest ten clones account for 43% of the sample. The label giving this sample's treatment or condition can be read as: in vitro stimulation with specific CMV peptide epitopes to enrich CMV-specific T cells. Their antigens are not known. Material: cultured PBMCs, obtained from culture after CMV antigen stimulation. The source is a human donor in good health (CMV status not recorded). Some clones in this sample may be carry-over from other donors' samples.

This clonotype was found a few times. The chain couples TRBV7-9 to TRBJ1-2, with D perhaps matching TRBD1 (6 bases). Germline CDR1 is SEHNR and CDR2 is FQNEAQ (reference sequence). The CDR3 length is 13 residues. Deletions cut 5 bases from V and 4 bases from J, with 11 bases between. CDR3 coding DNA: TGTGCCAGCAGCAGAGGGGGAGGCTATGGCTACACCTTC. Protein product: CASSRGGGYGYTF.

This clonotype was observed a few times. The chain uses TRBV7-2 and TRBJ2-5; D not resolved. The germline gives CDR1 SGHTA, CDR2 FQGNSA. CDR3 length equals 12 residues. V lost 2 bases to trimming and J lost 4 bases, with 5 bases between them. CDR3 in DNA: TGTGCCAGCAGCTTAAATTTAGAGACCCAGTACTTC. Residues: CASSLNLETQYF.

This clonotype has just a few counts. V is TRBV11-2 and J is TRBJ2-5; D is unclear. V was shortened by 1 base and J by 0 bases, with 12 bases between the two germline ends. The CDR3 is 16 amino acids. The germline gives CDR1 SGHAT, CDR2 FQNNGV. This CDR3 is CASSLVSAADQETQYF. CDR3 nucleotide sequence: TGTGCCAGCAGCTTAGTGTCGGCGGCGGACCAAGAGACCCAGTACTTC.

This rearrangement joins TRBV28 to TRBJ2-4; no reliable D call. Trimming pared 5 bases from V and 0 bases from J, leaving 11 bases between. The CDR3 runs to 15 residues. Germline loops: CDR1 MDHEN, CDR2 SYDVKM. CDR3 DNA sequence: TGTGCCAGCAGTATAACCAGTTCAGCCAAAAACATTCAGTACTTC. As protein: CASSITSSAKNIQYF.

The J gene is TRBJ2-1, the V gene TRBV7-6; possibly TRBD2 for D (5 bases). V lost 5 bases to trimming and J lost 4 bases, with 18 bases between them. This CDR3 is 16 amino acids long. Germline values: CDR1 SGHVS, CDR2 FNYEAQ. The CDR3 spells CASSPYGKRIYNEQFF. DNA of the CDR3: TGTGCCAGCAGCCCATATGGGAAGCGGATATACAATGAGCAGTTCTTC.

This clonotype was counted a single time. The chain carries TRBV2 and TRBJ1-4, with D maybe TRBD1 (6 bases). Per germline, CDR1 SNHLY and CDR2 FYNNEI. The CDR3 totals 15 residues. V was cut by 7 bases and J by 8 bases, with 20 bases left in between. The CDR3 region has the DNA TGTGCCAGCACCGACGACAGGATGAGTCTGGAAAAACTGTTTTTT. It yields the protein CASTDDRMSLEKLFF.

Of note for this clonotype: At one end the junction does not follow the germline gene, possibly because of a read error. The V and J genes are TRBV7-9 and TRBJ1-5; D gene uncertain. The CDR3 has 12 residues. The germline gives CDR1 SEHNR, CDR2 FQNEAQ (reference sequence). The CDR3: CASSLGRNPQYF. The CDR3 coding sequence is TGTGCCAGCAGCTTAGGCCGGAACCCTCAATATTTT.

The J gene is TRBJ2-3, the V gene TRBV6-5, with D perhaps TRBD2 (6 bases). The germline gives CDR1 MNHEY, CDR2 SVGAGI. The V gene lost 0 bases and the J gene lost 2 bases, with 12 bases spanning the gap. The CDR3 is 16 amino acids. The CDR3 protein is CASSYSLASDTDTQYF. The CDR3 DNA is TGTGCCAGCAGTTACTCTTTAGCTAGCGACACAGATACGCAGTATTTT.